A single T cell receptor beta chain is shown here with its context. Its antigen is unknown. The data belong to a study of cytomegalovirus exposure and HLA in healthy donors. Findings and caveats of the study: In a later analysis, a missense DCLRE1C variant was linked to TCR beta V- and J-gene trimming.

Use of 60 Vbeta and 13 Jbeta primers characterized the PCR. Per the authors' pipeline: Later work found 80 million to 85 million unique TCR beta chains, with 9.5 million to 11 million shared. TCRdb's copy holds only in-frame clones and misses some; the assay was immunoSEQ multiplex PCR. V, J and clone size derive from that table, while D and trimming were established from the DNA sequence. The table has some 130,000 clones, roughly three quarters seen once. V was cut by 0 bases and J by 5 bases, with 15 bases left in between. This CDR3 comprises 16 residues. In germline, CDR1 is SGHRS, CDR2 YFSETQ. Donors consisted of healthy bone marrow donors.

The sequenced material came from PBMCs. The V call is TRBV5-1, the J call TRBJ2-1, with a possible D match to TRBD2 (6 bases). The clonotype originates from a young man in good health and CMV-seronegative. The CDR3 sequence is CASSLASGGSNNEQFF. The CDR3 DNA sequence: TGCGCCAGCAGCTTGGCCTCTGGGGGGTCAAACAATGAGCAGTTCTTC.